This T cell receptor (beta chain) was retrieved from a study of T cells after posttransplantation cyclophosphamide. The study's findings and limits: Donor-recipient repertoire similarity was low at 1-2 months, rising over year one. Recipient CMV seropositivity and CMV reactivation strongly tracked TRB clonality. TRB overlap between skin or GI tissue T cells and blood was limited.

Remarks on this clone: Its matching antigen is unknown.

Treatment was busulfan-fludarabine conditioning, a marrow graft, and cyclophosphamide on days +3 and +4. TCRdb's table, derived via immunoSEQ multiplex PCR, lists solely in-frame clones and lacks some. The data contain tens of thousands of clones, 86% of them seen just once; the ten biggest clones take up about an eighth. CDR1 and CDR2 (germline): SGHVS, FNYEAQ. The ends lost 2 bases at V and 4 bases at J; junction bases unmatched: 6. The CDR3 sequence is 15 residues long. The specimen was PBMCs, collected after allogeneic stem cell transplant with posttransplant cyclophosphamide. V gene TRBV7-6 combines with J gene TRBJ2-7; 9 bases match TRBD1. The sequence derives from a female patient aged 30 to 45 who received an allogeneic stem cell transplant from an unrelated donor, was CMV-positive, and had no GVHD. Some T cells may be provided by the graft donor. The CDR3 spells CASSLLGQGPYEQYF. The CDR3 DNA is TGTGCCAGCAGCTTATTGGGACAGGGCCCTTACGAGCAGTACTTC. The whole variable domain, filled in from reference TRBV7-6 and TRBJ2-7, reads GAGVSQSPRYKVTKRGQDVALRCDPISGHVSLYWYRQALGQGPEFLTYFNYEAQQDKSGLPNDRFSAERPEGSISTLTIQRTEQRDSAMYRCASSLLGQGPYEQYFGPGTRLTVT.